This T cell receptor (beta chain) was documented in a study of T cells in Graves' hyperthyroidism and ophthalmopathy (dated by TCRdb to about 2019). The study in broad terms: Peripheral blood was sampled at the time of initial diagnosis, prior to any treatment. After sampling, hyperthyroidism patients received methimazole starting at 30 mg daily, and ophthalmopathy patients received high-dose intravenous methylprednisolone. TCR Vbeta CDR3 sequencing of fewer than 150 peripheral blood samples (around 45 ophthalmopathy, approximately 80 hyperthyroidism and some 17 progressor patients) is reported in the paper. TCR V-J signatures able to tell the groups apart were searched for in a discovery cohort of approximately 95 patients, of whom around 43 had Graves' ophthalmopathy and around 57 had stable Graves' hyperthyroidism. The 100 discovery patients were divided at random into training and test sets in a 7:3 ratio. Prospective prediction of ophthalmopathy was tested in an independent validation cohort consisting of some 19 hyperthyroidism patients and some 17 patients who later progressed to ophthalmopathy. Thyroid tissue and blood T-cell repertoires from roughly 6 Graves' hyperthyroidism patients were also compared in the study. The paper's findings and limits, for the study overall: In validation, progression to ophthalmopathy was predicted by the model with almost 71% sensitivity and roughly 72% specificity, a median of approximately 7.1 months before onset. A 13 V-J signature model separated ophthalmopathy from stable hyperthyroidism, with 87.88% sensitivity and about 81% specificity in cross-validation and 80%/75% in testing. Most expanded thyroid clonotypes (frequency above 0.001) were also detected in blood, a finding suggesting that blood repertoires may reflect thyroid immune responses. Sample size was not statistically predetermined, and blinding of investigators to group allocation was not performed.

The TCR beta CDR3 regions were amplified from the RNA transcripts. The TCR CDR3 was subjected to a first round of RT-PCR using the HTBI primer set and the Qiagen OneStep RT-PCR kit. Libraries were constructed in a second round of multiplex PCR, after which size selection and purification were performed. Sequencing of the libraries was done on an Illumina HiSeq2000 using paired-end 100 bp reads. In the source study's methods: Raw data were processed with SOAPnuke, discarding reads with adapters, uncalled bases, mean Phred below 15, or no exact constant-primer or identifier match. High-quality paired reads were merged with COPE v1.2.5, and unique nucleotide sequences were defined as clonotypes. MiTCR v1.1 was used to align the clonotypes against IMGT TRBV, TRBD and TRBJ reference segments. The analysis included only V-J combinations with a frequency above 0.0001, which together covered 99% to 99.2% of the repertoires. The TCS score was defined as F50 (clonal expansion) divided by E x V (chaos), with BLOSUM62-based TCRdist calculated between CDR3 peptides within each V-J. Welch's t-statistics and random forest reduced fewer than 600 V-J features to 13, which were used in a naive Bayes classifier (R e1071). TCRdb redid the processing of the public reads, applying fastp at Q25 and MiXCR, and retained in-frame beta chains. Every CDR3 protein is listed once, alongside the most common genes and DNA of its rows. The V and J calls come from TCRdb's annotation, not from the publication. This sample gives about 180,000 distinct CDR3 sequences in total; over 15% of them show up just once. Roughly 30% of the sample is held by the ten biggest clonotypes.

This clonotype has just one count. Its antigen is still unknown. One base away there is no much larger clone; base qualities are not given. Support from one read is weak. Trimming takes 6 bases off V and 10 bases off J; junction bases not matched to a gene: 3. The germline V gene encodes CDR1 MNHNS and CDR2 SASEGT. From the cysteine up to the phenylalanine, the CDR3 has a length of 12 residues. Only the CDR3 part of the read is kept: 36 bases, read in frame from the first base. Stable Graves' hyperthyroidism was defined as the absence of progression to ophthalmopathy over 18 months of follow-up. Hyperthyroidism patients were aged 18 to 65 years and newly diagnosed, with disease duration of less than 2 months. Patients with uncontrolled infections, other autoimmune diseases, pregnancy or lactation were excluded. Clinical symptoms, serum thyroxine and TRAb, thyroid ultrasound, and orbital computed tomography formed the basis for the diagnoses. PBMCs were isolated from 7.5 to 10 ml of fresh peripheral blood by Ficoll-Paque density gradient centrifugation. Total RNA was extracted with Trizol reagent, and quality was checked on an Agilent 2100 Bioanalyzer.

This clonotype was sampled from a woman aged 45-60 years with Graves' hyperthyroidism. The sequencing input was blood. The rearrangement combines TRBV6-1 with TRBJ1-6, with 7 middle bases fitting TRBD1. CDR3 reads: CASRRTGSPLHF. The DNA sequence reads TGTGCCAGCAGACGGACAGGCTCACCCCTCCACTTT.